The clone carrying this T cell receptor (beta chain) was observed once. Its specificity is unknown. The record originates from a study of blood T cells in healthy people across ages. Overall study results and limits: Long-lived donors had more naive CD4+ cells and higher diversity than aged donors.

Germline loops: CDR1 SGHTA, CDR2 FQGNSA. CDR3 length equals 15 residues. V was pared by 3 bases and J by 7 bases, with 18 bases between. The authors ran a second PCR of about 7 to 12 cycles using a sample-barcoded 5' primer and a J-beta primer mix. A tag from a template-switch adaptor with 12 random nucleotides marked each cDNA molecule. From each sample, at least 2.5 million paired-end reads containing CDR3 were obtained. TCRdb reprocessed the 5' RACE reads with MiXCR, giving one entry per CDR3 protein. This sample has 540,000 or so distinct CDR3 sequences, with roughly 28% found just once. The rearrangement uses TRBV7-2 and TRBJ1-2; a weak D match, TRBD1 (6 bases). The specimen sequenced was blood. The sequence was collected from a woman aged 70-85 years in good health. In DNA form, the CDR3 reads TGTGCCAGCAGCTTTGGGCAAGGGGGTCGCCTTGGCTACACCTTC. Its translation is CASSFGQGGRLGYTF.